Below are 21 T cell receptor beta chains sequenced from a single sample in a study of identical twins. TCRdb independently ran MiXCR on the 5' RACE reads; one entry per CDR3 protein. The table shows hundreds of thousands of distinct CDR3 sequences, with roughly 6% occurring only once. Sequencing used naive T cells sorted from blood. The receptors were sampled from a young man in good health.

In its sample, this clonotype was seen many times. This rearrangement joins TRBV12-3 or TRBV12-4 to TRBJ1-2; D unresolved. This CDR3 region has 14 residues. The V gene lost 6 bases and the J gene lost 7 bases, with 18 bases spanning the gap. The CDR3 nucleotides are TGTGCCAGCAGGCCCCACAGTACCGTAGGTGGCTACACCTTC. Amino acids: CASRPHSTVGGYTF.

This clonotype was seen a handful of times. This rearrangement joins TRBV9 to TRBJ2-5; possibly TRBD1 for D (5 bases). The V end lost 0 bases, the J end lost 2 bases, and 11 bases lay between the germline ends. CDR3 length: 15 residues. In germline, CDR1 is SGDLS, CDR2 YYNGEE. CDR3 sequence reads: CASSVGLGQQETQYF. CDR3 in DNA: TGTGCCAGCAGCGTAGGGCTAGGACAACAAGAGACCCAGTACTTC. The whole variable domain, filled in from reference TRBV9 and TRBJ2-5, reads DSGVTQTPKHLITATGQRVTLRCSPRSGDLSVYWYQQSLDQGLQFLIQYYNGEERAKGNILERFSAQQFPDLHSELNLSSLELGDSALYFCASSVGLGQQETQYFGPGTRLLVL.

The J gene is TRBJ2-1, the V gene TRBV7-9; D might be TRBD1 (5 bases). Germline-derived CDR1 and CDR2 are SEHNR and FQNEAQ (reference sequence). Trimming took 3 bases from V and 4 from J, leaving 13 bases between them. The CDR3 spans 15 residues. CDR3 sequence (DNA): TGTGCCAGCAGCTTTTGGACACAAAGTTACAATGAGCAGTTCTTC. Amino acid sequence: CASSFWTQSYNEQFF.

This clonotype has a count of ten or more. J is TRBJ2-2 and V is TRBV5-1; D remains ambiguous. The CDR3 spans 15 residues. V was trimmed by 0 bases and J by 6 bases, leaving 12 bases between them. From germline, CDR1 is SGHRS and CDR2 YFSETQ. CDR3 DNA sequence: TGCGCCAGCAGCTTGGACGGCAATGGGGCCGGGGAGCTGTTTTTT. Its translation: CASSLDGNGAGELFF.

This clonotype was found many times. The V call is TRBV7-9, the J call TRBJ2-7; 7 bases line up with TRBD2. Germline CDR1 reads SEHNR; CDR2 reads FQNEAQ (reference sequence). Unmatched junction bases numbered 5, after V lost 5 bases and J lost 1 base. This CDR3 has 14 amino acids. The CDR3 protein is CASSPSGASYEQYF. DNA of the CDR3: TGTGCCAGCAGCCCTAGCGGAGCGTCCTACGAGCAGTACTTC.

This clonotype came up a few times. This chain uses TRBV6-1 with TRBJ2-5; unclear D gene. The CDR3 covers 12 residues. The V gene lost 6 bases and the J gene lost 7 bases, with 12 bases spanning the gap. Germline loops: CDR1 MNHNS, CDR2 SASEGT. DNA for the CDR3: TGTGCCAGCAGATCAACGGGCGGGACCCAGTACTTC. Translation gives CASRSTGGTQYF.

This clonotype was picked up many times. The chain combines TRBV12-3 or TRBV12-4 with TRBJ1-4, with unresolved D. Trimming shortened V by 6 bases and J by 8 bases, and 19 bases separated the two germline ends. The CDR3 has 15 amino acids. The CDR3 sequence is CASSIASGVAEKLFF. The CDR3 DNA is TGTGCCAGCAGCATAGCTTCCGGGGTCGCGGAAAAACTGTTTTTT.

In its sample, this clonotype was seen many times. The chain employs TRBV6-6 and TRBJ2-3, with D perhaps TRBD1 or TRBD2 (6 bases each). Germline V gene data show CDR1 as MNHNY and CDR2 as SVGAGI (reference sequence). The V end was cut by 8 bases, the J end by 3 bases, with 9 bases between. The CDR3 is 12 amino acids. The CDR3 loop is CASGGGTDTQYF. DNA for the CDR3: TGTGCCAGCGGAGGGGGAACAGATACGCAGTATTTT.

V gene TRBV7-9 combines with J gene TRBJ1-4, with D unresolved. CDR3 size: 13 residues. Germline CDR1 reads SEHNR; CDR2 reads FQNEAQ (reference sequence). The V and J ends lost 3 bases and 5 bases respectively, with 7 bases between them. In nucleotides, the CDR3 is TGTGCCAGCAGCTTTAAGGGAAATGAAAAACTGTTTTTT. This translates into CASSFKGNEKLFF.

This clonotype was detected a few times. This chain joins TRBV20-1 and TRBJ2-1; maybe TRBD2 (5 bases). Germline CDR1 and CDR2: DFQATT and SNEGSKA (reference sequence). The CDR3 extends over 13 amino acids. V was trimmed by 4 bases and J by 8 bases, leaving 15 bases between them. This chain's CDR3 is CSATKKLGHEQFF. Here the CDR3 DNA reads TGCAGTGCTACTAAAAAACTAGGCCATGAGCAGTTCTTC.

There are many counts of this clonotype. A clone one base away is much larger, so this may be a read error. This rearrangement joins TRBV12-3 or TRBV12-4 to TRBJ2-5; D gene unclear. The CDR3 consists of 11 residues. V lost 3 bases and J lost 4, with 3 bases in between. Written as DNA, the CDR3 is TGTGCCAGCAGTTTTGCAGAGACCCAGTACTTC. Protein: CASSFAETQYF.

This clonotype was recorded many times. The V gene is TRBV6-2 or TRBV6-3, the J gene TRBJ2-5, with no clear D. Trimming cost V 4 bases and J 5 bases, with 14 bases left between them. CDR1 and CDR2 from the germline V gene are MNHEY and SVGEGT. This CDR3 has 14 amino acids. The DNA of the CDR3 is TGTGCCAGCAGTTGGCCAAGGAGTGGGGAGACCCAGTACTTC. Translated, it gives CASSWPRSGETQYF.

Ten or more counts support this clonotype. The chain recombines TRBV20-1 with TRBJ1-2, with D maybe TRBD1 (6 bases). Germline V lookup: CDR1 DFQATT, CDR2 SNEGSKA (reference sequence). CDR3 length: 14 amino acids. The V end was cut by 3 bases, the J end by 0 bases, with 11 bases between. CDR3 DNA: TGCAGTGCTAGCAGGACAGCGACTAACTATGGCTACACCTTC. Encoded protein: CSASRTATNYGYTF.

This clonotype appeared a few times. V usage is TRBV5-1 and J usage is TRBJ2-2; D is unclear. Trimming removed 0 bases from V and 0 bases from J, with 6 bases in between. Germline V gene lookup returns CDR1 SGHRS and CDR2 YFSETQ. The CDR3 loop spans 15 amino acids. The CDR3, as DNA: TGCGCCAGCAGCTTGGCCGAAACGAACACCGGGGAGCTGTTTTTT. It specifies CASSLAETNTGELFF.

CDR3 amino acids: CASSSPNRNSPLHF. The CDR3 bases are TGTGCCAGCAGCTCCCCAAACCGCAATTCACCCCTCCACTTT. The chain recombines TRBV7-9 with TRBJ1-6; D remains unclear. Trimming pared 4 bases from V and 7 bases from J, leaving 11 bases between. The length of the CDR3 is 14 residues. Germline V gene sequence: CDR1 SEHNR, CDR2 FQNEAQ (reference sequence).

This clonotype was seen at least ten times. V and J are TRBV28 and TRBJ1-6; the D is unclear. The germline V and J ends were trimmed by 2 bases and 7 bases, with 15 bases remaining between them. Germline CDR1 is MDHEN and CDR2 is SYDVKM. The CDR3 contains 16 residues. The CDR3 sequence is CASSLHNWRENSPLHF. Here the CDR3 DNA reads TGTGCCAGCAGTTTACACAACTGGAGGGAGAATTCACCCCTCCACTTT.

This clonotype was observed at least ten times. The chain is built from TRBV12-3 or TRBV12-4 and TRBJ2-3; D is uncertain. With 5 bases removed from V and 2 bases from J, the gap between germline ends came to 17 bases. The CDR3 has 16 residues. The CDR3 DNA sequence: TGTGCCAGCAGTCTCGGTGGCGGATCACCCACAGATACGCAGTATTTT. The encoded protein is CASSLGGGSPTDTQYF.

The V and J genes are TRBV24-1 and TRBJ2-7; no reliable D call. The CDR3 sequence is 11 residues long. V lost 5 bases, J lost 5 bases, and 6 bases lay in between. Germline CDR1 and CDR2: KGHDR and SFDVKD. CDR3 nucleotides: TGTGCCACCAGTGGGGATAACGAGCAGTACTTC. The encoded protein is CATSGDNEQYF.

The chain uses TRBV3-1 and TRBJ1-5; D may be TRBD1 (5 bases). Per germline, CDR1 LGHDT and CDR2 YNNKEL (reference sequence). V was trimmed by 1 base and J by 4 bases, leaving 8 bases between them. The CDR3 extends over 14 amino acids. The CDR3 bases are TGTGCCAGCAGCCAAGCTTGGGGGAATCAGCCCCAGCATTTT. Its protein is CASSQAWGNQPQHF.

This clonotype was seen repeatedly, ten times or more. V gene TRBV12-3 or TRBV12-4 combines with J gene TRBJ2-3; 9 nucleotides match TRBD2. The CDR3 has 17 amino acids. Trimming cost V 3 bases and J 1 base; bases outside gene matches: 8. The CDR3 nucleotides read TGTGCCAGCAGTTTTATCCCCAGGACTAGCGGCACAGATACGCAGTATTTT. Protein: CASSFIPRTSGTDTQYF.

On this clonotype itself: Given a much more abundant clone one base away, this may be a read error. It is likely a read error, because the conserved phenylalanine at the end of the CDR3 is missing. The V call is TRBV6-1, the J call TRBJ1-1; no clear D gene. V was pared by 5 bases and J by 0 bases, with 10 bases between. The CDR3 contains 14 residues. CDR1 MNHNS and CDR2 SASEGT come from the germline V gene. In DNA, the CDR3 is TGTGCCAGCAGTACAAAACAGTTGAACACTGAAGCTTTCTCT. This gives the protein CASSTKQLNTEAFS.